The 20 T cell receptor beta chains listed next were all sequenced from one sample in a study of blood T cell repertoires in COVID-19. Produced via immunoSEQ multiplex PCR; TCRdb's table is partial and in-frame only. This sample has roughly 180,000 clones; 80% to 90% occur once, and the top ten carry roughly 12%. What was sequenced was PBMCs or T cells enriched from blood (not recorded which). The receptors come from a man between 35 and 55 years old who had recovered from COVID-19.

V usage is TRBV9 and J usage is TRBJ2-5, with TRBD1 as a possible D gene (5 bases). Germline V gene lookup returns CDR1 SGDLS and CDR2 YYNGEE. Trimming took 0 bases from V and 2 from J, leaving 11 bases between them. The CDR3 loop spans 15 amino acids. This CDR3 reads CASSVAAGLQETQYF. The CDR3 nucleotides are TGTGCCAGCAGCGTAGCAGCAGGGCTTCAAGAGACCCAGTACTTC.

This clone was detected only a few times. The rearrangement joins TRBV4-3 to TRBJ1-1; D unclear. The V end was cut by 0 bases, the J end by 0 bases, with 8 bases between. This CDR3 is built from 15 residues. Germline CDR1 reads LGHNA; CDR2 reads YSLEER. The DNA of the CDR3 is TGCGCCAGCAGCCAAGATTCCCCGGTGAACACTGAAGCTTTCTTT. This sequence encodes CASSQDSPVNTEAFF.

A few counts support this clone. The J gene is TRBJ2-2, the V gene TRBV2, with 9 bases matching TRBD2. The CDR3 is made up of 13 amino acids. Unmatched junction bases numbered 3, after V lost 7 bases and J lost 6 bases. From germline, CDR1 is SNHLY and CDR2 FYNNEI. The DNA for the CDR3 is TGTGCCAGCAATTTAGCGGGAGCCGGGGAGCTGTTTTTT. Its protein product is CASNLAGAGELFF.

The CDR3 nucleotides read TGTGCCAGCAGCACGAGGAGCAATCAGCCCCAGCATTTT. This codes for CASSTRSNQPQHF. The V and J genes are TRBV6-5 and TRBJ1-5; D is ambiguous. The CDR3 length is 13 residues. Looked up from germline, CDR1 is MNHEY and CDR2 is SVGAGI. Trimming took 6 bases from V and 1 from J, leaving 7 bases between them.

V and J are TRBV5-3 and TRBJ1-1, with TRBD1 matching 7 bases. TRBV5-3 counts as an open reading frame of uncertain function. This CDR3 comprises 16 residues. J lost 4 bases, V lost 4 bases, and 13 bases had no gene match. CDR3 sequence (DNA): TGTGCCAGAAGCCATATCAGACAGGGTTGGAGCACTGAAGCTTTCTTT. Translated: CARSHIRQGWSTEAFF.

The chain has TRBV6-4 and TRBJ2-1; D uncertain. This CDR3 comprises 15 residues. Germline lookup yields CDR1 MRHNA and CDR2 SNTAGT. V dropped 0 bases and J dropped 2 bases, with 8 bases sitting between them. CDR3 residues: CASSDSWATYNEQFF. The CDR3 nucleotides read TGTGCCAGCAGTGACTCGTGGGCCACCTACAATGAGCAGTTCTTC.

This rearrangement joins TRBV5-1 to TRBJ2-3; D is unresolved. V was pared by 1 base and J by 2 bases, with 11 bases between. Germline V CDR1 and CDR2: SGHRS, YFSETQ. The CDR3 has 15 residues. CDR3 nucleotides: TGCGCCAGCAGCTTGTATGGCGGTAACACAGATACGCAGTATTTT. Amino acid sequence: CASSLYGGNTDTQYF.

J is TRBJ2-3 and V is TRBV7-2; 11 nucleotides line up with TRBD2. Germline-derived CDR1 and CDR2 are SGHTA and FQGNSA. V dropped 1 base and J dropped 0; count of bases not matched to a gene: 3. CDR3 length equals 17 residues. The CDR3 nucleotides read TGTGCCAGCAGCTTAGGACCTAGCGGGAGGAGCACAGATACGCAGTATTTT. This sequence encodes CASSLGPSGRSTDTQYF.

J is TRBJ2-2 and V is TRBV4-2; tentatively, D is TRBD1 (5 bases). In germline, CDR1 is LGHNA, CDR2 YNFKEQ. V gave up 6 bases and J gave up 1 base, with 6 bases separating them. This CDR3 region has 13 residues. The CDR3 here is CASRQENTGELFF. The CDR3 coding sequence is TGTGCCAGCAGACAGGAGAACACCGGGGAGCTGTTTTTT.

This chain connects TRBV4-3 to TRBJ2-1; 7 bases align to TRBD1. V lost 0 bases to trimming and J lost 2 bases; unmatched junction nucleotides: 1. The CDR3 covers 15 residues. In germline, CDR1 is LGHNA, CDR2 YSLEER. This CDR3 is CASSQDQGAYNEQFF. In nucleotides, the CDR3 is TGCGCCAGCAGCCAAGACCAGGGGGCCTACAATGAGCAGTTCTTC.

The V gene is TRBV19, the J gene TRBJ1-4; D is ambiguous. Germline V gene sequence: CDR1 LNHDA, CDR2 SQIVND (reference sequence). The CDR3 sequence is 14 residues long. The germline V and J ends were trimmed by 9 bases and 8 bases, with 19 bases remaining between them. CDR3 bases: TGTGCCAGCCGAAGCGTGTCCGGGGTAGAAAAACTGTTTTTT. Its translation: CASRSVSGVEKLFF.

The chain employs TRBV9 and TRBJ1-3; 9 nucleotides align to TRBD1. The V segment lost 7 bases and the J segment 0 bases; nucleotides outside the gene matches: 8. Germline V gene data show CDR1 as SGDLS and CDR2 as YYNGEE. This CDR3 comprises 16 residues. The CDR3 loop reads CASGPGQGLSGNTIYF. The CDR3 region has the DNA TGTGCCAGCGGCCCAGGACAGGGGCTCTCTGGAAACACCATATATTTT.

The chain carries TRBV18 and TRBJ1-1, with D unresolved. The length of the CDR3 is 15 residues. V was cut by 3 bases and J by 3 bases, with 14 bases left in between. The germline V gene encodes CDR1 KGHSH and CDR2 LQKENI. This CDR3 reads CASSPRRQADTEAFF. Written as DNA, the CDR3 is TGTGCCAGCTCACCGCGAAGGCAGGCAGACACTGAAGCTTTCTTT.

In this sample, this clone turned up once. The rearrangement links TRBV25-1 to TRBJ1-6; no definite D call. Germline V gene sequence: CDR1 MGHDK, CDR2 SYGVNS. This CDR3 has 14 residues. Between the trimmed V and J ends, which lost 1 base and 7 bases, there was a span of 8 bases. Written as DNA, the CDR3 is TGTGCCAGCAGTGAATTGACGGGGAATTCACCCCTCCACTTT. As protein: CASSELTGNSPLHF.

V usage is TRBV14 and J usage is TRBJ2-5; 8 bases line up with TRBD1. This CDR3 spans 14 amino acids. The germline CDR1 and CDR2 sequences are SGHDN and FVKESK. After removal of 4 bases from V and 5 bases from J, the junction contained 6 bases not matched to a gene. CDR3 residues: CASSRTGSEETQYF. Written as DNA, the CDR3 is TGTGCCAGCAGCCGGACAGGGAGTGAGGAGACCCAGTACTTC.

The chain carries TRBV14 and TRBJ1-3; a possible D gene is TRBD1 (5 bases). Trimming shortened V by 0 bases and J by 0 bases, and 18 bases separated the two germline ends. This CDR3 is built from 19 residues. Looked up from germline, CDR1 is SGHDN and CDR2 is FVKESK. In DNA form, the CDR3 reads TGTGCCAGCAGCCAAGATCCCCCCGGGGGAGCCGCCTCTGGAAACACCATATATTTT. Protein product: CASSQDPPGGAASGNTIYF.

The chain recombines TRBV27 with TRBJ2-1; 10 nucleotides agree with TRBD2. The CDR3 contains 15 residues. J lost 7 bases, V lost 2 bases, and 5 bases had no gene match. Germline lookup yields CDR1 MNHEY and CDR2 SMNVEV (reference sequence). For the CDR3, the DNA is TGTGCCAGCAGTTTAGTGCTAGCGGGAGTTAATGAGCAGTTCTTC. It codes for CASSLVLAGVNEQFF.

The chain couples TRBV7-3 to TRBJ2-2, with D unresolved. The V and J ends lost 0 bases and 4 bases respectively, with 12 bases between them. CDR3 size: 16 residues. CDR1 SGHTA and CDR2 FQGTGA come from the germline V gene. CDR3 coding DNA: TGTGCCAGCAGCTTAACGTCCTCGCGTGGCACCGGGGAGCTGTTTTTT. It specifies CASSLTSSRGTGELFF.

This rearrangement joins TRBV7-2 to TRBJ2-5; D is ambiguous. This CDR3 is 15 amino acids long. Germline CDR1 reads SGHTA; CDR2 reads FQGNSA. The V and J ends lost 1 base and 0 bases respectively, with 9 bases between them. CDR3 bases: TGTGCCAGCAGCTTAGGTCAGATATACCAAGAGACCCAGTACTTC. It yields the protein CASSLGQIYQETQYF.

This clone was picked up one time. V gene TRBV3-1 (or the pseudogene TRBV3-2) combines with J gene TRBJ1-3; D perhaps matches TRBD1 (6 bases). Germline CDR1 and CDR2: LGHDT and YNNKEL (reference sequence). The CDR3 is 17 residues long. The V gene lost 4 bases and the J gene lost 0 bases, with 16 bases spanning the gap. The CDR3 reads CASSPREQGSSGNTIYF. For the CDR3, the DNA is TGTGCCAGCAGCCCACGCGAACAGGGAAGCTCTGGAAACACCATATATTTT.